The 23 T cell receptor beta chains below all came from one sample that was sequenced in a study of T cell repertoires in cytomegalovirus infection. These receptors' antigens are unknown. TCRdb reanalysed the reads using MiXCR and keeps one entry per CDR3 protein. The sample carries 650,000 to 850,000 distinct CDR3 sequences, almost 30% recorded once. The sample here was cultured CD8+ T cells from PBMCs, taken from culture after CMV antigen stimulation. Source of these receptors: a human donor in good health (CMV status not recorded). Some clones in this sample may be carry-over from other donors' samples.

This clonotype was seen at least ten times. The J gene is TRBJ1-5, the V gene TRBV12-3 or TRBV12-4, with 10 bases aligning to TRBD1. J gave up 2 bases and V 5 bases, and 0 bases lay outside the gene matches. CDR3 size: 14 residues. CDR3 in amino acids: CASSGTGGNQPQHF. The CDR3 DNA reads TGTGCCAGCAGTGGGACAGGGGGCAATCAGCCCCAGCATTTT.

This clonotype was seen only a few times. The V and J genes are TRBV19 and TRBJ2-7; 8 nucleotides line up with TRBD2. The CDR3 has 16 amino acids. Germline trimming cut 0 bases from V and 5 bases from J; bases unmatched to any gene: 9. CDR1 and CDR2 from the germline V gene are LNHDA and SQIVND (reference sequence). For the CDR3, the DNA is TGTGCCAGTAGTATAGATGTAGTAGCGGGGATCGACGAGCAGTACTTC. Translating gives CASSIDVVAGIDEQYF.

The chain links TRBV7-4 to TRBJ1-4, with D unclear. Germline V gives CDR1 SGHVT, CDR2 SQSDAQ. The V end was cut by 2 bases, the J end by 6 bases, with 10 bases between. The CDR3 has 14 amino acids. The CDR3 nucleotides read TGTGCCAGCAGCTTATCTGGGTTTTATGAAAAACTGTTTTTT. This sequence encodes CASSLSGFYEKLFF. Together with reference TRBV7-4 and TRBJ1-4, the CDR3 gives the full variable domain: GAGVSQSPRYKVAKRGRDVALRCDSISGHVTLYWYRQTLGQGSEVLTYSQSDAQRDKSGRPSGRFSAERPERSVSTLKIQRTEQGDSAVYLCASSLSGFYEKLFFGSGTQLSVL.

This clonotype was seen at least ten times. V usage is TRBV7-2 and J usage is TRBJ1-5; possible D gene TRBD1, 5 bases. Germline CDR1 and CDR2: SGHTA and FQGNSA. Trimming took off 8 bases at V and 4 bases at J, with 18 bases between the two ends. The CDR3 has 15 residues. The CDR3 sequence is CASGWGSSFNQPQHF. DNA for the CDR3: TGTGCCAGCGGCTGGGGGTCCTCATTTAATCAGCCCCAGCATTTT.

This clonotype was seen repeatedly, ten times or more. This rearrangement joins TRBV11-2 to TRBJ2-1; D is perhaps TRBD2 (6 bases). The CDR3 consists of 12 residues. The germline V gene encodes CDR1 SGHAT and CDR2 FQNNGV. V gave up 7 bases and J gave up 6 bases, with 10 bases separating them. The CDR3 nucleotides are TGTGCCAGCATCGAGGGAGGCAATGAGCAGTTCTTC. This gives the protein CASIEGGNEQFF.

The CDR3 DNA is TGTGCCAGCAGCTCCCGACGGCGCACAGATACGCAGTATTTT. Encoded protein: CASSSRRRTDTQYF. The chain employs TRBV9 and TRBJ2-3; D gene ambiguous. This CDR3 spans 14 amino acids. V was trimmed by 4 bases and J by 1 base, leaving 10 bases between them. CDR1 and CDR2 (germline): SGDLS, YYNGEE.

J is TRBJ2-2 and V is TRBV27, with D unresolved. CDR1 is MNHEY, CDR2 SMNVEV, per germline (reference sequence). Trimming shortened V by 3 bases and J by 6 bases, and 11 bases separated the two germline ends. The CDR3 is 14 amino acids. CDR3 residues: CASSFSRPAGELFF. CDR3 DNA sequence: TGTGCCAGCAGTTTTTCCAGGCCAGCCGGGGAGCTGTTTTTT.

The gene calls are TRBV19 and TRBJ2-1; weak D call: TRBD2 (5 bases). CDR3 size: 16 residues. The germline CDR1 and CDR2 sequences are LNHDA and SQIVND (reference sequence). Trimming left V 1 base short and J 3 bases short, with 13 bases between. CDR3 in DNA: TGTGCCAGTAGTATAGCGGAGACTAAAAACTACAATGAGCAGTTCTTC. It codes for CASSIAETKNYNEQFF.

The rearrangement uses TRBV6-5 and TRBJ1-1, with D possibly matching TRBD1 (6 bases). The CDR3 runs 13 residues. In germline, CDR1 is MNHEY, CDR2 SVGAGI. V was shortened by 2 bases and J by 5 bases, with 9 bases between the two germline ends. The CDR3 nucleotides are TGTGCCAGCAGTTACAAGGGGGGGACTGAAGCTTTCTTT. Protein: CASSYKGGTEAFF.

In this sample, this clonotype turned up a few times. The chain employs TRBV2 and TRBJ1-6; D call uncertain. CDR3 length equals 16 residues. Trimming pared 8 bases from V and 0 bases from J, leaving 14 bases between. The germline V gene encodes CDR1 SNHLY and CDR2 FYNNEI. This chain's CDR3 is CASGDGQSSYNSPLHF. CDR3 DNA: TGTGCCAGCGGGGATGGGCAAAGCTCCTATAATTCACCCCTCCACTTT.

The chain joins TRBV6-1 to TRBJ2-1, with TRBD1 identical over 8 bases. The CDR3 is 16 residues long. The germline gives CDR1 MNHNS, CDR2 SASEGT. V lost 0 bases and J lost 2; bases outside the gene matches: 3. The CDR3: CASSEAGQAPYNEQFF. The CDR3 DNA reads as TGTGCCAGCAGTGAAGCGGGACAGGCCCCCTACAATGAGCAGTTCTTC.

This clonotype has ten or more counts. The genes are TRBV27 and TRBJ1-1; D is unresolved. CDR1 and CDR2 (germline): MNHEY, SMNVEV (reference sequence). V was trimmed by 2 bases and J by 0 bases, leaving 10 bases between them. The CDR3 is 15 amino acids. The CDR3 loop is CASSLNIGMNTEAFF. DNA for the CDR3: TGTGCCAGCAGTTTAAACATCGGAATGAACACTGAAGCTTTCTTT.

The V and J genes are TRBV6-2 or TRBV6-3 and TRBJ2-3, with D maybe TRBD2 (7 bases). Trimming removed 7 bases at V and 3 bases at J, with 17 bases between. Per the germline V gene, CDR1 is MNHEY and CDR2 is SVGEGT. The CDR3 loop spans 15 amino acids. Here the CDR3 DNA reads TGTGCCAGCACCCCCTGGGAGGGGGGGACAGATACGCAGTATTTT. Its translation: CASTPWEGGTDTQYF.

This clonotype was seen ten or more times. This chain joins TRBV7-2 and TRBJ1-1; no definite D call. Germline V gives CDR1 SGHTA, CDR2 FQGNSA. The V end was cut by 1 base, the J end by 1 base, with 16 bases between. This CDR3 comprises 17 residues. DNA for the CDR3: TGTGCCAGCAGCTTAGAAAGGCCAGTGCGGGGGAACACTGAAGCTTTCTTT. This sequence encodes CASSLERPVRGNTEAFF.

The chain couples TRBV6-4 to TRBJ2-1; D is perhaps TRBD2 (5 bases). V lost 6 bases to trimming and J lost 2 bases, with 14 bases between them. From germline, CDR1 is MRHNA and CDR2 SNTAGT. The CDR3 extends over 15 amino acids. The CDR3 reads CASSRTGDTYNEQFF. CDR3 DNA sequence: TGTGCCAGCAGCAGGACTGGAGACACCTACAATGAGCAGTTCTTC.

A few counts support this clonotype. CDR3 nucleotide sequence: TGTGCCAGCAGTTCTCGAGGGCGGAATCAGCCCCAGCATTTT. It specifies CASSSRGRNQPQHF. V usage is TRBV27 and J usage is TRBJ1-5; D uncertain. With 4 bases removed from V and 4 bases from J, the gap between germline ends came to 11 bases. Looked up from germline, CDR1 is MNHEY and CDR2 is SMNVEV (reference sequence). The CDR3 is 14 amino acids.

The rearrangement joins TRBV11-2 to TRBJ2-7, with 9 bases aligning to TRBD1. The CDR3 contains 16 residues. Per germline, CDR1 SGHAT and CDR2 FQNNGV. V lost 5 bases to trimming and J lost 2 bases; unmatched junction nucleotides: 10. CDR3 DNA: TGTGCCAGCAGCCTCGCCGACAGGGGGATCCCCTACGAGCAGTACGTC. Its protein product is CASSLADRGIPYEQYV.

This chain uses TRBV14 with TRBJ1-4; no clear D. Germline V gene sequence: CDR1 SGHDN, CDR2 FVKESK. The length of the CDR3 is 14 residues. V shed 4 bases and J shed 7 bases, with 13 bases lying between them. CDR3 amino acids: CASSPSIFGEKLFF. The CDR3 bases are TGTGCCAGCAGCCCTAGTATTTTCGGTGAAAAACTGTTTTTT. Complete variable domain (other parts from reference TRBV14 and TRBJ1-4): EAGVTQFPSHSVIEKGQTVTLRCDPISGHDNLYWYRRVMGKEIKFLLHFVKESKQDESGMPNNRFLAERTGGTYSTLKVQPAELEDSGVYFCASSPSIFGEKLFFGSGTQLSVL.

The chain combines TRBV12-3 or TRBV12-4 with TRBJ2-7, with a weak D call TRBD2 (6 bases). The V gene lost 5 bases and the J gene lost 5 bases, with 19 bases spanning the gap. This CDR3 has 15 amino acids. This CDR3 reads CASSGGPGGGHEQYF. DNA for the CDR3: TGTGCCAGCAGTGGGGGACCCGGGGGTGGACACGAGCAGTACTTC.

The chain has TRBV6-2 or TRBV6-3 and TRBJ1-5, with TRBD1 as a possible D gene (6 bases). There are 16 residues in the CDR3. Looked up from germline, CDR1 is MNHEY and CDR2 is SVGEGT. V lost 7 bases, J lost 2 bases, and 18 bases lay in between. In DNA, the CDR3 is TGTGCCAGCACCGACCGGGACACATACCGCAATCAGCCCCAGCATTTT. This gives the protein CASTDRDTYRNQPQHF.

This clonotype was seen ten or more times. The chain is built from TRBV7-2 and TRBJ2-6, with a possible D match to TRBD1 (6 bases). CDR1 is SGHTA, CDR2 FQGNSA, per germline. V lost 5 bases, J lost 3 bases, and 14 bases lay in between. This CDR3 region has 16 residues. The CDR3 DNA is TGTGCCAGCAGCGTCAACAGGGTTGTTGGGGCCAACGTCCTGACTTTC. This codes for CASSVNRVVGANVLTF.

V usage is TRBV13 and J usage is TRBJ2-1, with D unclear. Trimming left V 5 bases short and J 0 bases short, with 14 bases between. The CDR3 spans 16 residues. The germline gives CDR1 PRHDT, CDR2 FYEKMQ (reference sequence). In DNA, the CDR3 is TGTGCCAGCAGCCCCTATGAGGAAAGCTCCTACAATGAGCAGTTCTTC. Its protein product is CASSPYEESSYNEQFF.

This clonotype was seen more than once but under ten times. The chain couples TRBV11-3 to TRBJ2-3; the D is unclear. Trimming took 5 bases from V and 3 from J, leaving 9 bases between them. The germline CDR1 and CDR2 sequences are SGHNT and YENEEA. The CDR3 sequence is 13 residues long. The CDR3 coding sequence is TGTGCCAGCAGCAGTCGAGAGACAGATACGCAGTATTTT. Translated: CASSSRETDTQYF.